This T cell receptor (beta chain) was found in a study of CD4+ T cells in melanoma. Overall study findings and caveats: CD8+ T cell, macrophage and B cell function reportedly correlated with neoantigen-specific CD4+ T cells. Reportedly, melanoma neoantigen-specific CD4+ T cells showed varied differentiation states.

Trimming took off 7 bases at V and 0 bases at J, with 10 bases between the two ends. This CDR3 contains 14 residues. Germline V gene sequence: CDR1 SEHNR, CDR2 FQNEAQ (reference sequence). Only in-frame clones appear in the TCRdb table, and some are missing; sequencing was by immunoSEQ multiplex PCR. The sample holds 13,000 or so clones, roughly two thirds seen once. About this clone: As yet, its antigen is unknown.

The TCR sequence derives from a human donor with melanoma. The rearrangement uses TRBV7-9 and TRBJ1-5; TRBD1 might be the D (5 bases). Sequencing was performed on cells from a culture (not recorded whether cultured in vitro). Here the CDR3 reads CASTRGGSNQPQHF. DNA for the CDR3: TGTGCCAGCACCCGGGGGGGTAGCAATCAGCCCCAGCATTTT.